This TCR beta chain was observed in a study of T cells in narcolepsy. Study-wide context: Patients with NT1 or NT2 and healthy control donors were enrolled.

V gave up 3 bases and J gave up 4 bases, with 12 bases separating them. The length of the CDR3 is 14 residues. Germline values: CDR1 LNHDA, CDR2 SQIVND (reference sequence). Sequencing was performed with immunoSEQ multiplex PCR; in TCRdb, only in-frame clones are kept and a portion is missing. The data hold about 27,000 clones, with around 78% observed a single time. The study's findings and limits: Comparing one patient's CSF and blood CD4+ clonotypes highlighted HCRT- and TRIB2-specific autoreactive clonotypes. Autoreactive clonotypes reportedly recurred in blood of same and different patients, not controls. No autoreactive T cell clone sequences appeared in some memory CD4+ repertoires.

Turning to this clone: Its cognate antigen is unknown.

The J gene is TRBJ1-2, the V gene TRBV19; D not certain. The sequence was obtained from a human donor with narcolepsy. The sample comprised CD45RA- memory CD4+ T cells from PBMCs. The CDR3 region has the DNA TGTGCCAGTAGTATCTCGGGCGATAGCTATGGCTACACCTTC. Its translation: CASSISGDSYGYTF. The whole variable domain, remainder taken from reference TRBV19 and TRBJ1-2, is DGGITQSPKYLFRKEGQNVTLSCEQNLNHDAMYWYRQDPGQGLRLIYYSQIVNDFQKGDIAEGYSVSREKKESFPLTVTSAQKNPTAFYLCASSISGDSYGYTFGSGTRLTVV.